This T cell receptor (beta chain) was sequenced in a study of CD8 T cells in ankylosing spondylitis. Study-wide findings and caveats: Ankylosing spondylitis blood seemed to carry a telltale TCR beta motif made of eight highly homologous variants. Peripheral blood held disease-linked clones only at relatively low frequency, and these were CD8+.

A single record per CDR3 protein comes from TCRdb applying MiXCR to the 5' RACE reads. The repertoire has roughly 300,000 distinct CDR3 sequences, roughly 8% of them found once; the top ten carry approximately 15%. This clonotype was counted between two and nine times. Its specificity is not known. There are 15 residues in the CDR3. Per the germline V gene, CDR1 is LGHNA and CDR2 is YNFKEQ. The ends were cut back, 1 base at V and 1 base at J, with 10 bases in the middle. The J gene is TRBJ1-1, the V gene TRBV4-2; a possible D gene is TRBD1 (6 bases). Sequenced sample: blood, either unsorted or a sorted T cell fraction (not recorded which). This clonotype was obtained from a male donor with ankylosing spondylitis. CDR3 amino acids: CASSQGGGPNTEAFF. Here the CDR3 DNA reads TGTGCCAGCAGCCAAGGTGGGGGGCCGAACACTGAAGCTTTCTTT.